Following are 8 T cell receptor beta chains from one sample sequenced in a study of OX40 agonist ivuxolimab in advanced cancers. The protocol was immunoSEQ multiplex PCR, while the TCRdb copy is restricted to in-frame clones and leaves out a portion. This sample has over 50,000 clones; approximately 91% occur once, and the top ten carry approximately 5.4%. Sequences were derived from CD4+ or CD8+ T cells sorted from blood, sampled in a trial of the OX40 agonist ivuxolimab. The receptors here all came from an adult with an advanced solid tumor such as melanoma, head and neck, liver or kidney cancer.

V usage is TRBV18 and J usage is TRBJ1-4, with TRBD1 matching 7 bases. Germline CDR1 is KGHSH and CDR2 is LQKENI. The V and J ends lost 3 bases and 1 base, in that order; junction bases with no gene match: 5. The CDR3 is 16 residues long. The CDR3, as DNA: TGTGCCAGCTCACCGCCTACAGGGGTAACTAATGAAAAACTGTTTTTT. Encoded protein: CASSPPTGVTNEKLFF.

The chain joins TRBV20-1 to TRBJ1-2; unclear D gene. The CDR3 sequence is 11 residues long. V lost 2 bases, J lost 7 bases, and 8 bases lay in between. Germline-derived CDR1 and CDR2 are DFQATT and SNEGSKA (reference sequence). CDR3: CSARFRGGYTF. The CDR3 coding sequence is TGCAGTGCTAGATTCCGGGGTGGCTACACCTTC.

This clone was observed once. The chain carries TRBV11-2 and TRBJ1-1, with D perhaps matching TRBD1 (6 bases). Trimming stripped 2 bases from V and 4 bases from J, with 17 bases between. The CDR3 sequence is 16 residues long. Germline CDR1 reads SGHAT; CDR2 reads FQNNGV. The CDR3 DNA sequence: TGTGCCAGCAGCTTACAACCGGGGGGGGCGGGCACTGAAGCTTTCTTT. Its translation: CASSLQPGGAGTEAFF.

The chain recombines TRBV5-1 with TRBJ2-6; 8 positions agree with TRBD1. Germline CDR1 reads SGHRS; CDR2 reads YFSETQ. The CDR3 has 18 residues. Trimming at V came to 5 bases and at J to 0 bases, leaving 10 bases not matched to a gene. This CDR3 is CASRPRTGRTSGANVLTF. CDR3 nucleotide sequence: TGCGCCAGCAGGCCTAGGACAGGGAGGACCTCTGGGGCCAACGTCCTGACTTTC.

The chain combines TRBV19 with TRBJ1-5, with 8 bases matching TRBD1. The germline V gene encodes CDR1 LNHDA and CDR2 SQIVND (reference sequence). The CDR3 extends over 15 amino acids. Losses at the gene ends were 5 bases for V and 2 bases for J; bases not matched to a gene: 5. The CDR3 protein is CASSPGGSGNQPQHF. CDR3 in DNA: TGTGCCAGTAGTCCAGGGGGCAGTGGCAATCAGCCCCAGCATTTT.

The chain joins TRBV30 to TRBJ1-1; maybe TRBD1 (6 bases). The CDR3 totals 13 residues. The germline V gene encodes CDR1 GTSNPN and CDR2 SVGIG (reference sequence). V was cut by 2 bases and J by 1 base, with 8 bases left in between. Here the CDR3 reads CAWSQGRNTEAFF. CDR3 DNA: TGTGCCTGGAGTCAGGGGAGGAACACTGAAGCTTTCTTT.

The chain is built from TRBV7-2 and TRBJ2-7; TRBD1 matches at 8 bases. Unmatched junction bases numbered 6, after V lost 1 base and J lost 4 bases. The CDR3 runs to 15 residues. CDR1 SGHTA and CDR2 FQGNSA come from the germline V gene. CDR3 bases: TGTGCCAGCAGCTTAGGACAGGGGAATATGTACGAGCAGTACTTC. Its translation: CASSLGQGNMYEQYF.

In the case of this clone: The junction and the germline gene differ at one end; a read error may be behind it. The genes are TRBV5-1 and TRBJ2-7; the match to TRBD1 covers 9 bases. The CDR3 totals 15 residues. CDR1 SGHRS and CDR2 YFSETQ come from the germline V gene. The CDR3, as DNA: TGCGCCAGCAGCGCGGCCGGGACAGGGTCCTCCGAGCAGTACTTC. Its protein is CASSAAGTGSSEQYF.